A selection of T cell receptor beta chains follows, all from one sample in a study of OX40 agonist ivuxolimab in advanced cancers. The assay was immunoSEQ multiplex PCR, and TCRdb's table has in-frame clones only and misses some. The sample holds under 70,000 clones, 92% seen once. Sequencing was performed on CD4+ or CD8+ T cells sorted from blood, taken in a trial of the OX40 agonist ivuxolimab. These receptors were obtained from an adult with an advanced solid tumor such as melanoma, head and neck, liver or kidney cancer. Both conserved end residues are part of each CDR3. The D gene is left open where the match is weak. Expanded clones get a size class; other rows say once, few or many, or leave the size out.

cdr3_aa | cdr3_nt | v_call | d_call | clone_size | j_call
CASSQVKLAGGSSYNEQFF | TGTGCCAGCAGCCAAGTGAAACTAGCGGGGGGGAGCTCCTACAATGAGCAGTTCTTC | TRBV4-2 | TRBD2 | few | TRBJ2-1
CASRTNTEAFF | TGTGCCAGCAGGACGAACACTGAAGCTTTCTTT | TRBV6-5 | NA | NA | TRBJ1-1
CATSRAPYRTDTQYF | TGTGCCACCAGCAGAGCTCCCTATCGCACAGATACGCAGTATTTT | TRBV15 | NA | NA | TRBJ2-3
CASRANTGELFF | TGTGCCAGCCGGGCTAACACCGGGGAGCTGTTTTTT | TRBV11-3 | NA | NA | TRBJ2-2
CASSFGTATPNTEAFF | TGTGCCAGCAGCTTCGGGACAGCGACTCCGAACACTGAAGCTTTCTTT | TRBV11-2 | TRBD1 | NA | TRBJ1-1
CASNNWDRGNTIYF | TGTGCCAGCAACAACTGGGACAGGGGAAACACCATATATTTT | TRBV6-1 | TRBD1 | once | TRBJ1-3
CASSTGDRGTEAFF | TGTGCCAGTAGTACTGGGGACAGGGGAACTGAAGCTTTCTTT | TRBV19 | TRBD1 | NA | TRBJ1-1
CASSGSRTEAFF | TGTGCCAGCAGTGGTAGCCGAACCGAAGCTTTCTTT | TRBV6-5 | NA | once | TRBJ1-1
CASSPREISEQYF | TGTGCCAGCAGCCCCAGGGAAATTAGCGAGCAGTACTTC | TRBV21-1 | NA | once | TRBJ2-7
CASSELENQPQHF | TGTGCCAGCAGTGAACTAGAAAATCAGCCCCAGCATTTT | TRBV6-4 | NA | NA | TRBJ1-5
CASSVAVGSNYGYAF | NA | TRBV9 | NA | NA | TRBJ1-2
CASSAIGQVFSGNTIYF | TGTGCCAGCAGTGCTATCGGACAGGTCTTCTCTGGAAACACCATATATTTT | TRBV2 | TRBD1 | NA | TRBJ1-3
CASSLTENTEAFF | TGTGCTAGCAGCCTGACAGAGAACACTGAAGCTTTCTTT | TRBV7-7 | NA | NA | TRBJ1-1
CASNQAATYEQYF | TGTGCCAGCAATCAGGCCGCTACCTACGAGCAGTACTTC | TRBV2 | NA | NA | TRBJ2-7
CASSLEGGTSYEQYF | TGTGCCAGCAGCTTAGAAGGCGGGACAAGCTACGAGCAGTACTTC | TRBV11-2 | NA | once | TRBJ2-7
CASSLLLGNTEAFF | TGTGCCAGCAGCTTACTCCTAGGTAACACTGAAGCTTTCTTT | TRBV11-2 | NA | NA | TRBJ1-1
CASNPPGPRGEQFF | TGTGCCAGCAACCCACCGGGACCCCGGGGTGAGCAGTTCTTC | TRBV2 | NA | NA | TRBJ2-1
CASSQVPGRAAEAFF | TGCGCCAGCAGCCAAGTGCCAGGGCGCGCTGCTGAAGCTTTCTTT | TRBV4-1 | NA | NA | TRBJ1-1
CASSPAGGYNEQFF | TGTGCCAGCAGCCCCGCTGGCGGCTACAATGAGCAGTTCTTC | TRBV5-4 | NA | NA | TRBJ2-1
CASSLGRPAYEQYF | TGTGCCAGCAGCTTGGGAAGACCAGCCTACGAGCAGTACTTC | TRBV5-6 | NA | once | TRBJ2-7
CASSRSGGGRALKDTQYF | TGCGCCAGCAGCAGGTCGGGGGGCGGGAGGGCCTTAAAAGATACGCAGTATTTT | TRBV5-1 | TRBD2 | NA | TRBJ2-3
CASNPGVGEQYF | TGTGCCAGTAATCCCGGGGTCGGCGAGCAGTACTTC | TRBV19 | NA | NA | TRBJ2-7
CASSQGSSGEQFF | TGTGCCAGCAGCCAAGGGAGTAGTGGTGAGCAGTTCTTC | TRBV14 | NA | NA | TRBJ2-1
CASSGSGMNQPQHF | TGTGCCAGCAGTGGTTCAGGGATGAATCAGCCCCAGCATTTT | TRBV6-1 | NA | NA | TRBJ1-5
CASSTGYQETQYF | TGTGCCAGTAGTACGGGGTACCAAGAGACCCAGTACTTC | TRBV19 | NA | NA | TRBJ2-5
CASSKREGVNEQFF | TGTGCCAGCAGCAAGCGGGAGGGGGTCAATGAGCAGTTCTTC | TRBV2 | TRBD2 | NA | TRBJ2-1
CASSYGTDRVAEAFF | TGTGCCAGCAGTTACGGCACGGACAGGGTGGCTGAAGCTTTCTTT | TRBV6-6 | TRBD1 | once | TRBJ1-1
CASSLIPTGNNEQFF | TGTGCCAGCAGCTTGATCCCGACGGGAAACAATGAGCAGTTCTTC | TRBV11-2 | NA | NA | TRBJ2-1
CASSLWGPGGVAGTKSYEQYF | TGTGCCAGCAGCTTATGGGGGCCAGGGGGAGTAGCGGGGACGAAGTCCTACGAGCAGTACTTC | TRBV7-3 | NA | NA | TRBJ2-7
CASSPSGTGYEQYF | TGCGCCAGCAGCCCCTCCGGGACGGGGTACGAGCAGTACTTC | TRBV5-1 | NA | NA | TRBJ2-7
CASSAGGAQDYGYTF | TGTGCCAGCAGCGCAGGAGGGGCTCAGGACTATGGCTACACCTTC | TRBV9 | NA | NA | TRBJ1-2